This record looks at one T cell receptor (beta chain) sequence and its context. This specimen comes from a study of technical replicates of blood from a handful of donors. This table comes from immunoSEQ multiplex PCR, and its TCRdb copy is limited to in-frame clones, with some not included. The sample shows just over 75,000 clones, around 94% of them seen only once. This receptor was taken from a human donor in good health. The sequencing input was T cells isolated from PBMCs.

The CDR3 sequence is CASSPAGYSNQPQHF. The CDR3 DNA is TGTGCCAGCAGCCCAGCGGGTTATAGCAATCAGCCCCAGCATTTT. The rearrangement links TRBV7-2 to TRBJ1-5; unclear D gene. The germline V gene encodes CDR1 SGHTA and CDR2 FQGNSA. Deletions cut 5 bases from V and 0 bases from J, with 11 bases between. CDR3 length equals 15 residues.